This T cell receptor beta chain originates from a study of Ad26.COV2.S vaccination and SARS-CoV-2 variants (dated by TCRdb to the early 2020s). Regarding the complete study: Vaccine-arm donors were drawn from COV1001, a multicentre, randomized, double-blind, placebo-controlled phase I-IIa trial of Ad26.COV2.S in healthy adults. Dosing of Ad26.COV2.S was intramuscular, at either 5x10^10 or 1x10^11 viral particles, delivered as one shot or as two shots spaced 56 days apart. TCRbeta repertoire sequencing was used to assess the specificity and breadth of SARS-CoV-2-reactive T cell receptors after Ad26.COV2.S vaccination. A total of 32 samples were included in the TCR-sequenced set, comprising roughly 19 Ad26.COV2.S vaccine recipients, 5 placebo recipients and 8 SARS-CoV-2 convalescent individuals. Trial participants were randomized into five groups of five: low-dose or high-dose Ad26.COV2.S given once or twice, or placebo on both occasions. Throughout the experiments and outcome assessment, investigators stayed blinded to trial group allocation. Study-wide conclusions, independent of this receptor: Higher spike-specific TCR breadth was observed in Ad26.COV2.S recipients than in placebo recipients (P = 0.0014). The authors noted that the TCR breadth and depth analyses may have underestimated total T cell responses. Substantial breadth of spike-specific CD8+ and CD4+ T cell responses was reported after vaccination. Vaccine and placebo recipients had comparable non-spike TCR breadth, which fits with the vaccine containing only spike. The study lacked the statistical power to compare responses across vaccine doses or regimens.

TCRbeta CDR3 regions were sequenced with the immunoSEQ Assay. After extraction, genomic DNA underwent amplification by bias-controlled multiplex PCR, followed by high-throughput sequencing. In the paper's pipeline: To quantify the absolute abundance of each unique TCRbeta CDR3 region, sequences were collapsed and filtered. T cell fraction was estimated by normalizing TCRbeta template counts to usable DNA, which was measured by amplifying reference genes present in all nucleated cells. Repertoire TCRs were annotated as SARS-CoV-2-specific by exact matching of V gene, CDR3 amino acid sequence and J gene to a known reactive TCR set. The reference SARS-CoV-2 TCR set was obtained from MIRA and was filtered for enrichment in COVID-19-positive ImmuneCODE repertoires, whereby public or cross-reactive TCRs were removed. Drawing on the MIRA antigens, annotated TCRs were analysed further at the level of specific ORF or position within ORF. Breadth was defined as the number of annotated unique rearrangements divided by the total number of unique productive rearrangements, and depth was defined as the summed frequency of the annotated unique rearrangements. Two-sided Wilcoxon rank-sum tests were used to compare TCR breadth between groups. Imported from immuneACCESS, the table was reduced by TCRdb to in-frame sequences with V and J called. These copies leave out some clones; in studies compared against another copy, an unresolved V gene accounts for under half, and the cause of the remainder is not known. V and J calls plus clone size are reproduced from that table; the DNA served to infer D and trimming. For this sample there are some 300,000 clones; roughly 84% appear just once. Under 2% of the sample belongs to the ten largest clones.

The treatment or condition label, read with the paper, signifies: some 20 received Ad26.COV2.S at low or high dose, single or two shots; about five received placebo; per-sample allocation not given. For vaccine and placebo recipients, repertoires were sequenced using samples collected on day 63 after the first injection. Cohort 1b enrolled about two dozen adults aged 18-55 years at a single site in Boston, USA, between 29 July and 7 August 2020. Ad26.COV2.S was a replication-incompetent adenovirus type 26 vector expressing a prefusion-stabilized SARS-CoV-2 spike protein from the original Wuhan strain. For this clone: It has no known antigen specificity. There are no base qualities to consult, and no much larger clone falls within one base.

This sequence originates from a person aged 18-65 years who received the Ad26.COV2.S COVID-19 vaccine or a placebo. This specimen was peripheral blood, taken in a trial of Ad26.COV2.S vaccine versus placebo.

The CDR3 region: CASSRPREPYEQYF. The nucleotide sequence is TGTGCCAGCAGCCGACCCAGGGAACCCTACGAGCAGTACTTC. The sequence links TRBV11-3 to TRBJ2-7; matching of 5 bases hints at TRBD1 as the D gene. V and J lose 5 bases and 2 bases, and a span of 13 bases separates them. From the cysteine up to the phenylalanine, the CDR3 has a length of 14 residues. The entry retains the CDR3 DNA only, 42 bases that are in frame from base 1. CDR1 and CDR2 are drawn from the germline V gene: SGHNT, YENEEA.